What follows are 21 T cell receptor beta chains derived from one specimen sequenced in a study of blood T cell repertoires in COVID-19. Sequenced by immunoSEQ multiplex PCR; TCRdb stores in-frame clones only, minus some. The table has 65,000 to 80,000 clones, 80% to 90% seen once. The source material was peripheral blood. The receptors were sampled from a man aged 50-59 years with active COVID-19.

This clone was seen just once. The rearrangement uses TRBV5-1 and TRBJ2-3; 9 positions match TRBD1. There are 15 residues in the CDR3. Germline CDR1 reads SGHRS; CDR2 reads YFSETQ. Trimming removed 4 bases from V and 2 bases from J; junction bases left unmatched: 5. CDR3 sequence: CASSGGTGITDTQYF. The DNA for the CDR3 is TGCGCCAGCAGCGGGGGGACAGGGATCACAGATACGCAGTATTTT.

As for this clone: At one of its ends the junction is not consistent with the germline gene, which may arise from a read error. V usage is TRBV7-3 and J usage is TRBJ2-5; 7 bases match TRBD1. Germline CDR1 SGHTA, CDR2 FQGTGA. The CDR3 is made up of 15 amino acids. CDR3 protein: CASSVTGERQETQYF. The CDR3 bases are TGTGCCAGCAGCGTAACAGGGGAACGGCAAGAGACCCAGTACTTC. Supplemented by reference TRBV7-3 and TRBJ2-5, the full variable domain reads GAGVSQTPSNKVTEKGKYVELRCDPISGHTALYWYRQSLGQGPEFLIYFQGTGAADDSGLPNDRFFAVRPEGSVSTLKIQRTERGDSAVYLCASSVTGERQETQYFGPGTRLLVL.

The gene calls are TRBV7-8 and TRBJ2-6, with a tentative D call TRBD1 (6 bases). The ends were cut back, 0 bases at V and 5 bases at J, with 26 bases in the middle. The germline CDR1 and CDR2 sequences are SGHVS and FQNEAQ. The CDR3 runs 21 residues. The DNA for the CDR3 is TGTGCCAGCAGCTTAGCGCCGTCTTCAGGGGAGCCCGCTCTGAGGGCCAACGTCCTGACTTTC. Its translation: CASSLAPSSGEPALRANVLTF.

The V and J genes are TRBV5-4 and TRBJ2-2; tentatively, D is TRBD2 (6 bases). CDR1 is SGHNT and CDR2 is YYREEE in the germline V gene (reference sequence). The CDR3 has 14 amino acids. V was cut by 4 bases and J by 5 bases, with 12 bases left in between. CDR3: CASSGDFLTGELFF. The CDR3 nucleotides are TGTGCCAGCAGCGGGGACTTCCTTACCGGGGAGCTGTTTTTT. The full variable domain, with the rest looked up from reference TRBV5-4 and TRBJ2-2, is ETGVTQSPTHLIKTRGQQVTLRCSSQSGHNTVSWYQQALGQGPQFIFQYYREEENGRGNFPPRFSGLQFPNYSSELNVNALELDDSALYLCASSGDFLTGELFFGEGSRLTVL.

The rearrangement links TRBV3-1 (or the pseudogene TRBV3-2) to TRBJ2-2, with TRBD1 matching over 7 bases. V was clipped by 4 bases and J by 7 bases; unmatched bases: 24. This CDR3 region has 20 residues. In germline, CDR1 is LGHDT, CDR2 YNNKEL (reference sequence). CDR3 loop: CASSLRDRDPQGVKNGELFF. The CDR3 region has the DNA TGTGCCAGCAGCCTTCGCGACAGGGATCCCCAGGGCGTGAAGAACGGGGAGCTGTTTTTT.

This chain uses TRBV11-2 with TRBJ1-4; possibly TRBD1 for D (5 bases). CDR3 length: 14 residues. The germline V gene has CDR1 SGHAT and CDR2 FQNNGV. V was trimmed by 4 bases and J by 6 bases, leaving 12 bases between them. The CDR3 nucleotides read TGTGCCAGCAGCTCAGGGTCGTTTGATGAAAAACTGTTTTTT. Its protein is CASSSGSFDEKLFF.

This chain links TRBV9 with TRBJ1-1; D not certain. Trimming cost V 3 bases and J 3 bases, with 24 bases left between them. This CDR3 comprises 18 residues. CDR1 is SGDLS and CDR2 is YYNGEE in the germline V gene. CDR3 nucleotide sequence: TGTGCCAGCAGCGCCCATCCCCTACTCGGGGAGGGCTACACTGAAGCTTTCTTT. Amino acid sequence: CASSAHPLLGEGYTEAFF. Complete variable domain (other parts from reference TRBV9 and TRBJ1-1): DSGVTQTPKHLITATGQRVTLRCSPRSGDLSVYWYQQSLDQGLQFLIQYYNGEERAKGNILERFSAQQFPDLHSELNLSSLELGDSALYFCASSAHPLLGEGYTEAFFGQGTRLTVV.

The chain uses TRBV29-1 and TRBJ1-6, with 7 bases aligning to TRBD1. In germline, CDR1 is SQVTM, CDR2 ANQGSEA. The CDR3 totals 13 residues. Unmatched junction bases numbered 5, after V lost 6 bases and J lost 6 bases. CDR3 nucleotides: TGCAGCGTGAGACAGGGCCCTAATTCACCCCTCCACTTT. It yields the protein CSVRQGPNSPLHF. The complete variable domain, with remaining parts taken from reference TRBV29-1 and TRBJ1-6, reads SAVISQKPSRDICQRGTSLTIQCQVDSQVTMMFWYRQQPGQSLTLIATANQGSEATYESGFVIDKFPISRPNLTFSTLTVSNMSPEDSSIYLCSVRQGPNSPLHFGNGTRLTVT.

The J gene is TRBJ2-2, the V gene TRBV9, with D perhaps matching TRBD1 (5 bases). This CDR3 has 16 residues. The V gene's germline CDR1 is SGDLS and CDR2 YYNGEE. V was pared by 4 bases and J by 0 bases, with 13 bases between. CDR3 residues: CASSPRQSSNTGELFF. In nucleotides, the CDR3 is TGTGCCAGCAGCCCACGACAGAGTTCGAACACCGGGGAGCTGTTTTTT.

The genes are TRBV19 and TRBJ2-5, with D perhaps TRBD1 (5 bases). CDR3 length equals 16 residues. The germline CDR1 and CDR2 sequences are LNHDA and SQIVND (reference sequence). Trimming left V 5 bases short and J 1 base short, with 17 bases between. The CDR3 bases are TGTGCCAGTAGTCAAAGGGGTAGGGTGGGCCAAGAGACCCAGTACTTC. It encodes CASSQRGRVGQETQYF.

The DNA for the CDR3 is TGTGCCAGCAGCCTGGGGCGCGGGGGGGGCACTGAAGCTTTCTTT. It codes for CASSLGRGGGTEAFF. The chain uses TRBV5-4 and TRBJ1-1; maybe TRBD1 (5 bases). V dropped 4 bases and J dropped 4 bases, with 17 bases sitting between them. Germline-derived CDR1 and CDR2 are SGHNT and YYREEE (reference sequence). The CDR3 runs to 15 residues. Combining the CDR3 with reference TRBV5-4 and TRBJ1-1 gives the whole variable domain ETGVTQSPTHLIKTRGQQVTLRCSSQSGHNTVSWYQQALGQGPQFIFQYYREEENGRGNFPPRFSGLQFPNYSSELNVNALELDDSALYLCASSLGRGGGTEAFFGQGTRLTVV.

J is TRBJ1-6 and V is TRBV11-2; 7 bases map to TRBD1. CDR1 is SGHAT, CDR2 FQNNGV, per germline. V shed 5 bases and J 10 bases; nucleotides not matched to a gene: 8. The CDR3 has 14 amino acids. CDR3 nucleotide sequence: TGTGCCAGCAGCCAGAGACAGGGAGGCTCACCCCTCCACTTT. Its protein is CASSQRQGGSPLHF.

The rearrangement joins TRBV28 to TRBJ2-1; D not resolved. CDR1 MDHEN and CDR2 SYDVKM come from the germline V gene. V lost 2 bases, J lost 8 bases, and 7 bases lay in between. This CDR3 contains 12 residues. CDR3 residues: CASSLEADEQFF. CDR3 coding DNA: TGTGCCAGCAGTTTAGAGGCGGATGAGCAGTTCTTC.

The V and J genes are TRBV11-2 and TRBJ2-5; 9 bases line up with TRBD1. V lost 4 bases, J lost 3 bases, and 6 bases stayed unmatched. Germline lookup yields CDR1 SGHAT and CDR2 FQNNGV. The CDR3 is made up of 15 amino acids. DNA of the CDR3: TGTGCCAGCAGCTCCCCGGGACAGGGAGAAGAGACCCAGTACTTC. It yields the protein CASSSPGQGEETQYF. The entire variable domain, with the rest obtained from reference TRBV11-2 and TRBJ2-5, is as follows: EAGVAQSPRYKIIEKRQSVAFWCNPISGHATLYWYQQILGQGPKLLIQFQNNGVVDDSQLPKDRFSAERLKGVDSTLKIQPAKLEDSAVYLCASSSPGQGEETQYFGPGTRLLVL.

The V gene is TRBV10-3, the J gene TRBJ1-5; tentatively, D is TRBD1 (6 bases). The CDR3 contains 17 residues. Germline assignment: CDR1 ENHRY and CDR2 SYGVKD. Trimming took off 4 bases at V and 1 base at J, with 17 bases between the two ends. The CDR3 protein is CAISADDIQGSNQPQHF. The CDR3 nucleotides read TGTGCCATCAGTGCCGATGACATACAGGGAAGCAATCAGCCCCAGCATTTT.

The genes are TRBV6-5 and TRBJ1-6, with D possibly being TRBD1 (6 bases). The CDR3 loop spans 15 amino acids. Germline CDR1 and CDR2: MNHEY and SVGAGI. Trimming left V 6 bases short and J 7 bases short, with 16 bases between. The DNA for the CDR3 is TGTGCCAGCAGGACTATAGGGGGAAGGAATTCACCCCTCCACTTT. Translating it yields CASRTIGGRNSPLHF.

This sequence joins TRBV28 and TRBJ1-5; D not certain. Trimming left V 3 bases short and J 1 base short, with 7 bases between. The V gene's germline CDR1 is MDHEN and CDR2 SYDVKM. This CDR3 has 14 amino acids. In DNA, the CDR3 is TGTGCCAGCAGTTTTAGAGCGAGCAATCAGCCCCAGCATTTT. Amino acids: CASSFRASNQPQHF.

The genes are TRBV4-1 and TRBJ1-2; possible D gene TRBD1, 5 bases. The CDR3 is made up of 12 amino acids. Between the trimmed V and J ends, which lost 5 bases and 5 bases, there was a span of 9 bases. Germline CDR1 is MGHRA and CDR2 is YSYEKL. DNA of the CDR3: TGCGCCAGCAGCTCCCGACAGTATGGCTACACCTTC. Amino acid sequence: CASSSRQYGYTF.

CDR3 region: CAISVPGEETQYF. CDR3 nucleotides: TGTGCCATCAGTGTCCCAGGGGAGGAGACCCAGTACTTC. The chain links TRBV10-3 to TRBJ2-5; maybe TRBD1 (6 bases). The germline V and J ends were trimmed by 4 bases and 5 bases, with 11 bases remaining between them. Germline V gene data show CDR1 as ENHRY and CDR2 as SYGVKD. The CDR3 length is 13 residues.

This clone appeared a few times. The CDR3 DNA reads TGTGCCAGCAGCGGACTACAGGGGGCGCCGAGAAATGAGCAGTTCTTC. This codes for CASSGLQGAPRNEQFF. The genes are TRBV5-4 and TRBJ2-1; 9 nucleotides match TRBD1. CDR1 is SGHNT, CDR2 YYREEE, per germline (reference sequence). The junction had 12 bases not matched to a gene; V was cut back by 4 bases and J by 7 bases. CDR3 size: 16 residues.

The chain has TRBV2 and TRBJ1-6; possibly TRBD1 for D (5 bases). CDR1 SNHLY and CDR2 FYNNEI come from the germline V gene. The CDR3 is 15 residues long. With 5 bases removed from V and 10 bases from J, the gap between germline ends came to 18 bases. Here the CDR3 DNA reads TGTGCCAGCAGTCGGGGACTGAAGATAGGGTCACCCCTCCACTTT. Protein sequence: CASSRGLKIGSPLHF.